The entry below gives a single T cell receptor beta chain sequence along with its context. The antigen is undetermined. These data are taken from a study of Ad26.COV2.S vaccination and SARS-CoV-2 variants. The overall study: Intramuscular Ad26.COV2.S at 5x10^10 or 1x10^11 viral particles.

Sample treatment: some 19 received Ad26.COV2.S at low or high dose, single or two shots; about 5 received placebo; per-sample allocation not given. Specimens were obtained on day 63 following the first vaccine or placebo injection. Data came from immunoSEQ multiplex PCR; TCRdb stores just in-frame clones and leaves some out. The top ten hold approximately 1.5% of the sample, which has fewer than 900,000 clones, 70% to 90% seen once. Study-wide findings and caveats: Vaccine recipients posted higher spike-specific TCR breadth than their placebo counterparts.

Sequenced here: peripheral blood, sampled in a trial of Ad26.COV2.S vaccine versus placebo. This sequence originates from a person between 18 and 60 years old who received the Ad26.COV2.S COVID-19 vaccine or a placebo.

The CDR3 DNA sequence: TGTGCCAGCAGCGCTTCTAGCGGGGGGCGATACACAGATACGCAGTATTTT. This codes for CASSASSGGRYTDTQYF. V is TRBV21-1 and J is TRBJ2-3; no DNA check was done on the table's D call, TRBD2. TRBV21-1 is recorded as a pseudogene. There are 17 residues in the CDR3.